This TCR beta chain was found in a study of blood T cell repertoires in COVID-19. Overall study context: Collection of acute and convalescent COVID-19 samples took place in the United States, Italy and Spain.

V lost 0 bases to trimming and J lost 7 bases; unmatched junction nucleotides: 9. CDR3 length: 15 amino acids. Per germline, CDR1 MGHRA and CDR2 YSYEKL. This clone appeared a few times. Original processing notes: Estimates of nucleated cell counts were drawn from the amplification of reference gene primers. Assay used: immunoSEQ multiplex PCR; TCRdb lists only in-frame clones, some missing. The V and J calls and clone size were taken over from that table, and D and trimming were inferred from the DNA. The table has some 47,000 clones, around 90% seen once. The chain joins TRBV4-1 to TRBJ2-7; 7 bases fit TRBD1. The sequencing sample was made of peripheral blood. This clonotype was sampled from a woman aged 80 or over in a cohort sampled during active or convalescent COVID-19. The CDR3 bases are TGCGCCAGCAGCCAAGAAGGGGGCGTAAGGGTTGAGCAGTACTTC. Translating it yields CASSQEGGVRVEQYF.